This T cell receptor beta chain stems from a study of technical replicates of blood from several donors. This CDR3 is 14 amino acids long. V was pared by 2 bases and J by 5 bases, with 0 bases of the junction left unmatched. This table comes from immunoSEQ multiplex PCR, and its TCRdb copy is limited to in-frame clones, with some not included. This table has fewer than 85,000 clones, around 96% appearing once. V is TRBV23-1 and J is TRBJ2-3; 11 bases are shared with TRBD2. TRBV23-1 is identified as an open reading frame with a role that is uncertain. The origin of this receptor is a human donor in good health. The sample was T cells isolated from PBMCs. The CDR3 DNA reads TGCGCCAGCAGTCAAGGACTAGCGGGAGATACGCAGTATTTT. Its translation is CASSQGLAGDTQYF.